Listed here are 14 T cell receptor beta chains from one sample, sequenced in a study of OX40 agonist ivuxolimab in advanced cancers. The method was immunoSEQ multiplex PCR; TCRdb's version includes in-frame clones alone and lacks a portion of them. The table shows fewer than 80,000 clones, with approximately 87% occurring only once. This sample comprised CD4+ or CD8+ T cells sorted from blood, obtained in a trial of the OX40 agonist ivuxolimab. The receptor set was obtained from an adult with an advanced solid tumor such as melanoma, head and neck, liver or kidney cancer.

This clone has only a few counts. This chain links TRBV4-3 with TRBJ2-3; 12 bases are shared with TRBD2. The germline gives CDR1 LGHNA, CDR2 YSLEER. The CDR3 loop spans 19 amino acids. The junction had 9 bases not matched to a gene; V was cut back by 0 bases and J by 2 bases. The CDR3 here is CASSQDSVTSGRPTDTQYF. CDR3 nucleotide sequence: TGCGCCAGCAGCCAAGATTCCGTGACTAGCGGGAGACCCACAGATACGCAGTATTTT.

The chain combines TRBV7-3 with TRBJ2-7; the D is unclear. There are 13 residues in the CDR3. Trimming left V 0 bases short and J 2 bases short, with 5 bases between. Germline-derived CDR1 and CDR2 are SGHTA and FQGTGA. The CDR3 reads CASSLTRAYEQYF. Here the CDR3 DNA reads TGTGCCAGCAGCTTAACACGCGCCTACGAGCAGTACTTC.

CDR3 sequence: CASSVGAGAAYEQYF. In nucleotides, the CDR3 is TGTGCCAGCAGCGTCGGAGCGGGGGCCGCCTACGAGCAGTACTTC. This rearrangement joins TRBV9 to TRBJ2-7, with 8 bases aligning to TRBD2. The V gene end was trimmed by 2 bases and the J gene end by 2 bases; junction bases not matched to a gene: 6. Per germline, CDR1 SGDLS and CDR2 YYNGEE. The CDR3 contains 15 residues.

The chain couples TRBV5-1 to TRBJ2-3; 8 bases agree with TRBD2. The CDR3 contains 14 residues. Per the germline V gene, CDR1 is SGHRS and CDR2 is YFSETQ. V was pared by 9 bases and J by 4 bases, with 10 bases of the junction left unmatched. In DNA, the CDR3 is TGCGCCACTCGCCCCGGGGGGGTGGCAGATACGCAGTATTTT. Translating gives CATRPGGVADTQYF.

The V call is TRBV5-6, the J call TRBJ2-1; D is unresolved. V was pared by 4 bases and J by 9 bases, with 8 bases between. The CDR3 length is 11 residues. Per germline, CDR1 SGHDT and CDR2 YYEEEE. CDR3 region: CASSLKREQFF. In DNA form, the CDR3 reads TGTGCCAGCAGCCTAAAACGTGAGCAGTTCTTC.

This CDR3 is CASGRRATGANVLTF. CDR3 nucleotides: TGTGCCAGCGGCCGAAGAGCTACTGGGGCCAACGTCCTGACTTTC. The J gene is TRBJ2-6, the V gene TRBV5-6; D is unresolved. V dropped 7 bases and J dropped 2 bases, with 13 bases sitting between them. Germline CDR1 reads SGHDT; CDR2 reads YYEEEE. The CDR3 loop spans 15 amino acids.

This chain joins TRBV30 and TRBJ1-4; perhaps TRBD1 as D (5 bases). Per germline, CDR1 GTSNPN and CDR2 SVGIG (reference sequence). V lost 3 bases and J 8 bases, leaving 16 bases between the germline ends. The CDR3 loop spans 14 amino acids. The CDR3 DNA reads as TGTGCCTGGAGGTCCTTAGCCTGGGGGGAAAAACTGTTTTTT. It is translated as CAWRSLAWGEKLFF.

This clone was detected once. This rearrangement joins TRBV19 to TRBJ1-4; D gene ambiguous. V was trimmed by 6 bases and J by 7 bases, leaving 12 bases between them. Germline values: CDR1 LNHDA, CDR2 SQIVND (reference sequence). This CDR3 contains 13 residues. CDR3 coding DNA: TGTGCCAGTAGGAAGCTAGTCGGTGAAAAACTGTTTTTT. This gives the protein CASRKLVGEKLFF. Full variable domain (missing parts from reference TRBV19 and TRBJ1-4): DGGITQSPKYLFRKEGQNVTLSCEQNLNHDAMYWYRQDPGQGLRLIYYSQIVNDFQKGDIAEGYSVSREKKESFPLTVTSAQKNPTAFYLCASRKLVGEKLFFGSGTQLSVL.

The rearrangement uses TRBV5-1 and TRBJ2-7, with D possibly being TRBD2 (5 bases). V was shortened by 4 bases and J by 3 bases, with 17 bases between the two germline ends. This CDR3 comprises 15 residues. From germline, CDR1 is SGHRS and CDR2 YFSETQ. This CDR3 is CASSLAAGNSYEQYF. Here the CDR3 DNA reads TGCGCCAGCAGCCTGGCGGCGGGCAACAGCTACGAGCAGTACTTC.

This chain links TRBV11-3 with TRBJ2-5; D is possibly TRBD2 (6 bases). The DNA end favors TRBJ2-7, so the J call may be wrong. The CDR3 extends over 13 amino acids. From germline, CDR1 is SGHNT and CDR2 YENEEA. The CDR3 DNA reads as TGTGCCAGCAGCTTAGTGGGGGGCTACGAGCAGTACTTC. Its protein is CASSLVGGYEQYF.

CDR3 region: CASSGTGFGYGYTF. The CDR3 DNA sequence: TGTGCCAGCAGCGGGACAGGGTTCGGCTATGGCTACACCTTC. The genes are TRBV9 and TRBJ1-2, with 8 bases fitting TRBD1. Germline lookup yields CDR1 SGDLS and CDR2 YYNGEE. After removal of 3 bases from V and 4 bases from J, the junction contained 5 bases not matched to a gene. The CDR3 totals 14 residues.

This clone has a single count. This sequence joins TRBV27 and TRBJ2-1, with D unclear. CDR3 length: 15 amino acids. Germline CDR1 and CDR2: MNHEY and SMNVEV (reference sequence). V lost 5 bases and J lost 0, with 11 bases in between. In DNA, the CDR3 is TGTGCCAGCAGTCTGACCATAAGCTCCTACAATGAGCAGTTCTTC. This translates into CASSLTISSYNEQFF.

There are a few counts of this clone. The chain recombines TRBV19 with TRBJ1-6, with 10 bases lining up with TRBD1. V shed 9 bases and J 5 bases; nucleotides not matched to a gene: 7. The CDR3 length is 15 residues. Germline assignment: CDR1 LNHDA and CDR2 SQIVND (reference sequence). The CDR3: CASRDRGINNSPLHF. For the CDR3, the DNA is TGTGCCAGCCGGGACAGGGGTATAAATAATTCACCCCTCCACTTT.

Only a few counts were recorded for this clone. The J gene is TRBJ2-7, the V gene TRBV7-2, with TRBD1 matching over 8 bases. The CDR3 runs to 15 residues. V was pared by 2 bases and J by 5 bases, with 8 bases of the junction left unmatched. CDR1 and CDR2 (germline): SGHTA, FQGNSA. This chain's CDR3 is CASSLLAGGFNEQYF. The CDR3 DNA sequence: TGTGCCAGCAGCTTATTGGCAGGGGGCTTCAACGAGCAGTACTTC.